The 2 T cell receptor beta chains presented below share a single source sample, sequenced in a study of identical twins. From the 5' RACE reads, TCRdb called clonotypes with MiXCR, one entry per CDR3 protein. Seen here are some 900,000 distinct CDR3 sequences, around an eighth observed once, and the top ten hold under 2%. Separately, the same data were catalogued under a study of yellow fever vaccine responses in identical twins.

Input material: PBMCs. These receptors all stem from a young woman in good health.

This clonotype was detected a few times. The chain joins TRBV15 to TRBJ1-5; 8 bases match TRBD1. Per germline, CDR1 LNHNV and CDR2 YYDKDF (reference sequence). Trimming at V came to 0 bases and at J to 7 bases, leaving 2 bases not matched to a gene. The CDR3 is made up of 14 amino acids. The CDR3 protein is CATSRDPGGQPQHF. The CDR3 bases are TGTGCCACCAGCAGAGATCCAGGGGGCCAGCCCCAGCATTTT.

In its sample, this clonotype was seen many times. This rearrangement joins TRBV12-3 or TRBV12-4 to TRBJ1-2; D may be TRBD1 (6 bases). This CDR3 has 13 residues. V lost 2 bases and J lost 4, with 8 bases in between. The CDR3 DNA follows: TGTGCCAGCAGTTTAACAGGGATCTATGGCTACACCTTC. This encodes CASSLTGIYGYTF.